This TCR beta chain comes out of a study of shared clonotypes between healthy human individuals (dated by TCRdb to the early 2020s). Broadly, across the study: Three men and a couple of women, aged 18 to 49 years, made up the cohort. For each donor, CD4 naive and CD4 memory were each given three plates, CD8 naive was given two plates, and CD8 memory was given one plate. To estimate repertoire size and how much clonotypes are shared between individuals, the study performed deep sequencing of blood TCR repertoires from roughly five healthy adults. Libraries were prepared and TCR repertoires were sequenced by different laboratories using diverse techniques, in order to increase sequencing depth and limit assay-specific biases. Leukapheresis yielded between about 0.85 and 10 billion PBMCs per donor.

Broader findings and caveats from the paper: Because the study included only a small number of donors, the genetic and exposure-history diversity represented was limited. Estimated clonotype richness was generally larger for naive than for memory subsets. Based on pairwise subsampling, the degree of clonotype sharing among donors was expected to be affected by sequencing depth. Even with the large sequencing depth, rarefaction of the sorted-subset datasets indicated that sequencing was incomplete. Sampling was restricted to blood, and TCR repertoires in tissues likely differ from the TCR repertoires found in blood. When a handful of donors were compared, the shared fraction of clonotypes was about 5% for naive CD4, around 3.6% for naive CD8, more than 2% for memory CD4, and under 0.5% for memory CD8. Higher generation probabilities were observed for clonotypes shared by all four sorted-subset donors than for non-shared clonotypes.

There are 15 amino acids in the CDR3, from cysteine to phenylalanine inclusive. Left in the record is the CDR3 DNA by itself, 45 bases read in frame from the first base. The V end loses 7 bases and the J end loses 6 bases, and a stretch of 22 bases separates them. The germline V gene gives CDR1 as KGHSH and CDR2 as LQKENI. Using the deep immunoSEQ assay, TCR CDR3 regions were amplified from genomic DNA by multiplex PCR. For each cell subset, the extracted genomic DNA was distributed evenly across all wells of several immunoSEQ 96-well plates, and each plate served as one replicate. For sorted subsets, about 200 ng genomic DNA, equal to about 30,000 T cell genomes, was loaded into each replicate PCR. Purified libraries were measured with a Qubit 3.0 fluorometer, size-checked on a Bioanalyzer 2100, and measured again with the KAPA Library Quantification kit. A separate single-read 150-cycle Illumina NextSeq 550 flow cell was used to sequence each immunoSEQ 96-well plate. Concerning the study's data processing: Because the immunoSEQ output included only junctional sequences and no quality scores, the filtering could not be the same as the filtering used for full-length reads. Sequences were annotated with PyIR, a Python wrapper for IgBLAST v1.9, and V/J genes and CDR3 were assigned using IMGT germline references. Reads were filtered out if the reads had weak V/J assignments (E-value above 1e-6), no CDR3, stop codons, out-of-frame junctions, or ambiguous translated residues. V3J clonotypes were defined as sequences sharing an identical inferred V gene, J gene, and CDR3 amino acid sequence. The percentage overlap between two repertoires was calculated by dividing the number of shared unique clonotypes by the size of the smaller repertoire. Three approaches were used to assess repertoire richness: RTK rarefaction, the Chao1 estimator, and Recon v2.1 estimates of unobserved clonotypes. OLGA was used to compute generation probabilities for all TCRbeta clonotypes that the gDNA method yielded from a few donors. Not all clones reach the TCRdb copy of this immuneACCESS table, which keeps in-frame sequences only. Checked studies attribute under half of the gap to unresolved V genes and leave the rest unexplained. The V and J calls and the clone size are those of that table, but D and trimming were determined from the DNA. This sample gives millions of clones in total; more than 85% of them show up just once. The ten largest clones take up 0.39% of the sample.

Healthy HIV-negative adults with no recently reported acute infections or vaccinations were included as donors. Every donor was a Caucasian adult residing in Nashville, Tennessee, USA. CD4+ T cells were enriched by magnetic negative selection; naive cells were then positively selected on CD45RA, and the negative fraction formed the memory subset. Blood was collected by leukapheresis, and PBMCs were isolated by Ficoll-Histopaque density gradient centrifugation and then cryopreserved in liquid nitrogen vapor phase. Analytical flow cytometry was used to check the purity and quantity of each magnetically sorted T cell population. Genomic DNA was isolated from every sorted fraction and measured by UV absorbance on a Nanodrop 2000c. Comment on this clone: No antigen is known for it. No much larger clonotype is one base removed from it; base qualities were not supplied.

The receptor was derived from a young man in good health. Some clones in this sample may be carry-over from other donors' samples. The source material was naive CD4+ T cells from PBMCs. What this sample's cell subset or site label stands for: CD45RA+ positively selected. The V gene is TRBV18 and the J gene is TRBJ2-7; a tentative D match to TRBD2 spans 6 bases. CDR3 reads: CASFRETRAIGEQYF. The DNA reads as follows: TGTGCCAGCTTCCGGGAGACTCGAGCAATCGGCGAGCAGTACTTC.